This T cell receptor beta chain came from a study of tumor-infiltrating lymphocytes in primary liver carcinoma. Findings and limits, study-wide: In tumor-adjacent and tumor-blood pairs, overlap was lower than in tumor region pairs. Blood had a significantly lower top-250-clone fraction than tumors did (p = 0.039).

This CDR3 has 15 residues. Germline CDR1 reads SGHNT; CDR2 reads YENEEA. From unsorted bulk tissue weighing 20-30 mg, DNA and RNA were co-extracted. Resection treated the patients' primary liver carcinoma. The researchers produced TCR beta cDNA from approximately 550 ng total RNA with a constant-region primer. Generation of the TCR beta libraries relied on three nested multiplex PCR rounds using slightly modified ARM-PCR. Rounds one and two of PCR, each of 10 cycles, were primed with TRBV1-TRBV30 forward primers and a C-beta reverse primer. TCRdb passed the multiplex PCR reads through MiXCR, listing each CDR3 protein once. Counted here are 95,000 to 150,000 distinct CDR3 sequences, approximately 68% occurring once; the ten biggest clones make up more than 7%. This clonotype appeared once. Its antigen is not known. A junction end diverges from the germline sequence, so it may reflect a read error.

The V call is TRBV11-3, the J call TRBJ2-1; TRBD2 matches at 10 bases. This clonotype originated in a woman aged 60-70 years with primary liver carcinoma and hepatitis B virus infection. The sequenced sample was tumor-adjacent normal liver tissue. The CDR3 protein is CATNLGTSGKLERFF. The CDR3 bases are TGTGCCACCAACTTAGGAACTAGCGGGAAGCTTGAGCGGTTCTTC.